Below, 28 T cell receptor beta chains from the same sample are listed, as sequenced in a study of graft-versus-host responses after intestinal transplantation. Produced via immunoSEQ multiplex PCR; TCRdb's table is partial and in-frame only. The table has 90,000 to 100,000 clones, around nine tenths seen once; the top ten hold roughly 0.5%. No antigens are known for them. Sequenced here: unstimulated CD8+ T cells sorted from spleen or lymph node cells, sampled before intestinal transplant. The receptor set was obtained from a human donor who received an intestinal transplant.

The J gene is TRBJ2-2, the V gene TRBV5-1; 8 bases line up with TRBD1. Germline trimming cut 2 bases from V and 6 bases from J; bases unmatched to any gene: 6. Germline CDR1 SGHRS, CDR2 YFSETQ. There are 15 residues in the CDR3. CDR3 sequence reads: CASSFGQGGSGELFF. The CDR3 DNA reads TGCGCCAGCAGCTTCGGACAGGGTGGATCCGGGGAGCTGTTTTTT.

The CDR3 protein is CASSPRTSSYQETQYF. Here the CDR3 DNA reads TGCGCCAGCAGCCCCCGGACTAGCAGCTACCAAGAGACCCAGTACTTC. The V gene is TRBV5-1, the J gene TRBJ2-5; 8 nucleotides agree with TRBD2. The CDR3 runs 16 residues. Trimming took 4 bases from V and 0 from J; bases not matched to a gene: 8. Germline V gene data show CDR1 as SGHRS and CDR2 as YFSETQ.

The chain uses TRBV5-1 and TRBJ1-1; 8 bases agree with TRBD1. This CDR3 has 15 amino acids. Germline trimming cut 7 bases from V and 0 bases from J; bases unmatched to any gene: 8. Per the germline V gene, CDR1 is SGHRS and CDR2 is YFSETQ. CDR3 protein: CASGRATGVNTEAFF. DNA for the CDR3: TGCGCCAGCGGCCGAGCGACAGGGGTGAACACTGAAGCTTTCTTT. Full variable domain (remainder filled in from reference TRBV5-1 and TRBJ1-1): KAGVTQTPRYLIKTRGQQVTLSCSPISGHRSVSWYQQTPGQGLQFLFEYFSETQRNKGNFPGRFSGRQFSNSRSEMNVSTLELGDSALYLCASGRATGVNTEAFFGQGTRLTVV.

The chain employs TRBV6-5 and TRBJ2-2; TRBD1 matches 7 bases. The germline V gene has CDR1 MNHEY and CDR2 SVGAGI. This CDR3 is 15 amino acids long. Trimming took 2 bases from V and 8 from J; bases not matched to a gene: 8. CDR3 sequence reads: CASSYGTDPNGELFF. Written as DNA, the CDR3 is TGTGCCAGCAGTTACGGGACAGACCCCAATGGGGAGCTGTTTTTT.

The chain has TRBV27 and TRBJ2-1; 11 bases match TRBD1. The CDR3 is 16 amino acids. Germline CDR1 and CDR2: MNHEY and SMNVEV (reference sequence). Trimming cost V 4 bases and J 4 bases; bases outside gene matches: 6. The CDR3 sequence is CASSYGTGGRYNEQFF. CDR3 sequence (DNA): TGTGCCAGCAGTTATGGGACAGGGGGGAGATACAATGAGCAGTTCTTC.

The CDR3 reads CASSAGTGSRNEQFF. Written as DNA, the CDR3 is TGTGCCAGCAGCGCGGGGACAGGGTCTCGCAATGAGCAGTTCTTC. This rearrangement joins TRBV9 to TRBJ2-1, with 9 positions matching TRBD1. V was pared by 3 bases and J by 6 bases, with 7 bases of the junction left unmatched. Germline V gene sequence: CDR1 SGDLS, CDR2 YYNGEE. The CDR3 extends over 15 amino acids. Using reference TRBV9 and TRBJ2-1 for the parts outside the CDR3, the full variable domain is DSGVTQTPKHLITATGQRVTLRCSPRSGDLSVYWYQQSLDQGLQFLIQYYNGEERAKGNILERFSAQQFPDLHSELNLSSLELGDSALYFCASSAGTGSRNEQFFGPGTRLTVL.

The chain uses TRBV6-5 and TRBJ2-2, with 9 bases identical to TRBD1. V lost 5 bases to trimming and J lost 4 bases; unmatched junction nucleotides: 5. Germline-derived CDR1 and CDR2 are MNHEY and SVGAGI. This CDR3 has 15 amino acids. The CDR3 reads CASSPTGGGTGELFF. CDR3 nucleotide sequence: TGTGCCAGCAGTCCGACAGGGGGAGGCACCGGGGAGCTGTTTTTT.

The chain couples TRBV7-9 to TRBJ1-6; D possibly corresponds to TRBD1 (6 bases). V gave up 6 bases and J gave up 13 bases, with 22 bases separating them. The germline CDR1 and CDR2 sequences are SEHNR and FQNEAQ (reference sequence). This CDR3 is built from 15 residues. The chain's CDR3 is CASSHKQGLIGPLHF. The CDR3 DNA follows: TGTGCCAGCAGTCATAAACAGGGACTAATCGGGCCCCTCCACTTT.

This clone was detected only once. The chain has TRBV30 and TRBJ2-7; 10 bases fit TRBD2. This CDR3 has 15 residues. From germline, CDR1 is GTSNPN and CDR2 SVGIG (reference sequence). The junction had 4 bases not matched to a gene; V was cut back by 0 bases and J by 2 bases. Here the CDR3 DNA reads TGTGCCTGGAGTGTTATGCTAGCGGGAGCCTACGAGCAGTACTTC. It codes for CAWSVMLAGAYEQYF.

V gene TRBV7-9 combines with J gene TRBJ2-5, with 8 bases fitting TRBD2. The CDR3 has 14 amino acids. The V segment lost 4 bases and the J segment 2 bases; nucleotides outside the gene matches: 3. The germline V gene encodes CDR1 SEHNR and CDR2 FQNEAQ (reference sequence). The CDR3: CASSSRLAQETQYF. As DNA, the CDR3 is TGTGCCAGCAGCTCCCGACTAGCGCAAGAGACCCAGTACTTC.

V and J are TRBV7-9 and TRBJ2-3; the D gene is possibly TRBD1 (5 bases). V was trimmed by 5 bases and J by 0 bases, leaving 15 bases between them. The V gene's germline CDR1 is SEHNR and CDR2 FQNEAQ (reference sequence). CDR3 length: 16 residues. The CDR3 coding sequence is TGTGCCAGCAGCCCATTAGGGGCATCTAGCACAGATACGCAGTATTTT. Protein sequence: CASSPLGASSTDTQYF.

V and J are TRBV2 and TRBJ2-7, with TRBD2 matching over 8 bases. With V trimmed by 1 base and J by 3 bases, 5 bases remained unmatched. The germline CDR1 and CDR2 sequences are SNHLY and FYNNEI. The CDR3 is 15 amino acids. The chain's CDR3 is CASSEDGTSFYEQYF. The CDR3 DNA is TGTGCCAGCAGTGAAGACGGGACTAGTTTCTACGAGCAGTACTTC.

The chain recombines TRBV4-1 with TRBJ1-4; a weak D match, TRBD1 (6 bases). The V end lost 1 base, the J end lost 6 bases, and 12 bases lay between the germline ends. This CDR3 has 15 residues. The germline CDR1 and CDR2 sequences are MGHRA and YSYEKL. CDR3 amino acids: CASSQGTDLYEKLFF. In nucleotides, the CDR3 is TGCGCCAGCAGCCAAGGGACAGATTTGTATGAAAAACTGTTTTTT.

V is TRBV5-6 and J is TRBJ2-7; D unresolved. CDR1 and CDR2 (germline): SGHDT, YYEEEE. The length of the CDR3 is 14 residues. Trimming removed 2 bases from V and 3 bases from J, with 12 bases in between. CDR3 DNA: TGTGCCAGCAGCTTCACACCGAATAACTACGAGCAGTACTTC. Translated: CASSFTPNNYEQYF. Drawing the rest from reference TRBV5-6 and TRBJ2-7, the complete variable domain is DAGVTQSPTHLIKTRGQQVTLRCSPKSGHDTVSWYQQALGQGPQFIFQYYEEEERQRGNFPDRFSGHQFPNYSSELNVNALLLGDSALYLCASSFTPNNYEQYFGPGTRLTVT.

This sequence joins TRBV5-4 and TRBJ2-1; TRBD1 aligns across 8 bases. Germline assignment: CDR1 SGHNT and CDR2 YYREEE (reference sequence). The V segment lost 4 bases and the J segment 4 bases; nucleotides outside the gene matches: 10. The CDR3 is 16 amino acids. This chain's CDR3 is CASSDDWTGRYNEQFF. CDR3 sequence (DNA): TGTGCCAGCAGCGATGACTGGACAGGGCGGTACAATGAGCAGTTCTTC.

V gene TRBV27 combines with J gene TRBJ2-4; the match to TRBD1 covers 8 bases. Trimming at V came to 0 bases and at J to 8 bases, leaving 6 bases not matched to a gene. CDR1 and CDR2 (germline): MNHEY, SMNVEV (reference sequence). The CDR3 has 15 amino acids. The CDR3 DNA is TGTGCCAGCAGTTTATCTGGGGACAGGAGGGACATTCAGTACTTC. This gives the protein CASSLSGDRRDIQYF.

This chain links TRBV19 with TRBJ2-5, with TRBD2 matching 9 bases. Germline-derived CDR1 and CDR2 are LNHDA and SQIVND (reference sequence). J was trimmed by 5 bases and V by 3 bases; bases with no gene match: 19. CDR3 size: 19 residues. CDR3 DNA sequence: TGTGCCAGTAGTATCTCAACAACTTTTTATAGCGGGAGAACGGAGACCCAGTACTTC. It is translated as CASSISTTFYSGRTETQYF.

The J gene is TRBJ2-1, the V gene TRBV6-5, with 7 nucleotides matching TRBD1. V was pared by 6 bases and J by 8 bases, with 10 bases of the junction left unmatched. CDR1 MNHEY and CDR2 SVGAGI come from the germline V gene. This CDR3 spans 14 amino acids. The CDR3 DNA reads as TGTGCCAGCAGCTCGATAAGACAGGGTGATGAGCAGTTCTTC. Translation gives CASSSIRQGDEQFF.

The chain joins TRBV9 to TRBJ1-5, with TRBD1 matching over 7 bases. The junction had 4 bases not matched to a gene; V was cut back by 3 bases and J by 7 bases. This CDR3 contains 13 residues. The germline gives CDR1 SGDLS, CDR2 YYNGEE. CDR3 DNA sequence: TGTGCCAGCAGCGAAACAGGGGAACAGCCCCAGCATTTT. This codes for CASSETGEQPQHF.

CDR3 loop: CASSVGGDNQPQHF. The CDR3 DNA is TGTGCCAGCAGCGTAGGGGGAGACAATCAGCCCCAGCATTTT. This chain uses TRBV9 with TRBJ1-5; D remains ambiguous. Germline lookup yields CDR1 SGDLS and CDR2 YYNGEE. The CDR3 is 14 amino acids. Trimming stripped 0 bases from V and 3 bases from J, with 7 bases between. Filled out from reference TRBV9 and TRBJ1-5, the complete variable domain reads DSGVTQTPKHLITATGQRVTLRCSPRSGDLSVYWYQQSLDQGLQFLIQYYNGEERAKGNILERFSAQQFPDLHSELNLSSLELGDSALYFCASSVGGDNQPQHFGDGTRLSIL.

CDR3 nucleotides: TGTGCCAGCAGCTTGATACCAGGGGACACCGGGGAGCTGTTTTTT. Translation: CASSLIPGDTGELFF. The chain uses TRBV5-6 and TRBJ2-2, with D tentatively TRBD1 (6 bases). CDR3 length equals 15 residues. CDR1 is SGHDT and CDR2 is YYEEEE in the germline V gene. V was clipped by 1 base and J by 3 bases, with 10 bases between them. Full variable domain (missing parts from reference TRBV5-6 and TRBJ2-2): DAGVTQSPTHLIKTRGQQVTLRCSPKSGHDTVSWYQQALGQGPQFIFQYYEEEERQRGNFPDRFSGHQFPNYSSELNVNALLLGDSALYLCASSLIPGDTGELFFGEGSRLTVL.

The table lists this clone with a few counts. The CDR3 loop reads CASTISGGHYEQYF. CDR3 DNA: TGTGCCAGCACCATTAGCGGGGGCCACTACGAGCAGTACTTC. V and J are TRBV5-6 and TRBJ2-7; 9 bases match TRBD2. V was pared by 6 bases and J by 3 bases, with 7 bases of the junction left unmatched. Germline-derived CDR1 and CDR2 are SGHDT and YYEEEE. This CDR3 region has 14 residues.

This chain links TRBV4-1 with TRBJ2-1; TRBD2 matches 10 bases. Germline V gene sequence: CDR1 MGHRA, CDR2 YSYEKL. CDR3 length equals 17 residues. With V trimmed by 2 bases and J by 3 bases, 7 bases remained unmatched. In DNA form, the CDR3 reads TGCGCCAGCAGCCAACTAGGCAGGACTAGCGGCTACAATGAGCAGTTCTTC. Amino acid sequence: CASSQLGRTSGYNEQFF.

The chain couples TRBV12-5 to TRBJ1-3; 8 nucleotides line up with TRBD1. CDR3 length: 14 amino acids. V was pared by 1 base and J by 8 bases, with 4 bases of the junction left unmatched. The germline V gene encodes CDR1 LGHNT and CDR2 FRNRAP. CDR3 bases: TGTGCTAGTGGTTTGGCAGGGGGCTCACACACCATATATTTT. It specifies CASGLAGGSHTIYF.

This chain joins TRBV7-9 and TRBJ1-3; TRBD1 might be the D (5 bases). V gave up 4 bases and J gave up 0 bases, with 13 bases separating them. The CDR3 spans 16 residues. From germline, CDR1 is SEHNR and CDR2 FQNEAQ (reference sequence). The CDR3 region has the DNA TGTGCCAGCAGCTATTCCGTCGACAGCTCTGGAAACACCATATATTTT. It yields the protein CASSYSVDSSGNTIYF.

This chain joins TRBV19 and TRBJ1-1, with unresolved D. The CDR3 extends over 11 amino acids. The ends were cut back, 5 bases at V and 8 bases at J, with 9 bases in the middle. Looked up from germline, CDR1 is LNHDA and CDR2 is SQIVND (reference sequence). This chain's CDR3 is CASSFGEEAFF. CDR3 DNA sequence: TGTGCCAGTAGTTTTGGGGAGGAAGCTTTCTTT.

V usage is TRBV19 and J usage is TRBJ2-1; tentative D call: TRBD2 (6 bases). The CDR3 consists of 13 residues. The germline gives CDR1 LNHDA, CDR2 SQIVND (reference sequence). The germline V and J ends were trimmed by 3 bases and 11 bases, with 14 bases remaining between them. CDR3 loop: CASSIDWRDQQFF. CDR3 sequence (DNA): TGTGCCAGTAGTATCGATTGGAGGGACCAGCAGTTCTTC. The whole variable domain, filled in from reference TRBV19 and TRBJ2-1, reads DGGITQSPKYLFRKEGQNVTLSCEQNLNHDAMYWYRQDPGQGLRLIYYSQIVNDFQKGDIAEGYSVSREKKESFPLTVTSAQKNPTAFYLCASSIDWRDQQFFGPGTRLTVL.

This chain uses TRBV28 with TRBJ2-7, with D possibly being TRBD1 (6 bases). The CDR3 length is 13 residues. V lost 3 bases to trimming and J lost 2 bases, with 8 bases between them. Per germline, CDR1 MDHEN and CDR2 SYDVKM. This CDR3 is CASSFGQPYEQYF. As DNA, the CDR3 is TGTGCCAGCAGTTTCGGACAGCCCTACGAGCAGTACTTC.